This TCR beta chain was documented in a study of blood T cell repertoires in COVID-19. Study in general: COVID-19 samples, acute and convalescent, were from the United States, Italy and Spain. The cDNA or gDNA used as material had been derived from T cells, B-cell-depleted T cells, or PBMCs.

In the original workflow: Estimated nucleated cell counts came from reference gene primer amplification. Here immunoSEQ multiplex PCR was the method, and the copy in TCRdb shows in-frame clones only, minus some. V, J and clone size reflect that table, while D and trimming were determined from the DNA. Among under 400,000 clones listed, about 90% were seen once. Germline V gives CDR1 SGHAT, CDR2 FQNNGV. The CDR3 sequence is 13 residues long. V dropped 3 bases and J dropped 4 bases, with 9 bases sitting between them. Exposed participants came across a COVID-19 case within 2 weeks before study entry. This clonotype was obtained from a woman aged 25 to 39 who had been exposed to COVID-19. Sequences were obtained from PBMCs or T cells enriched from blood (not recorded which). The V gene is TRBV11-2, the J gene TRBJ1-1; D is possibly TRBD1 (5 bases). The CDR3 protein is CASSLIGGTEAFF. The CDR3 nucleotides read TGTGCCAGCAGCTTGATCGGGGGCACTGAAGCTTTCTTT.